Listed below are T cell receptor beta chains from one sample, sequenced in a study of T cells in Graves' hyperthyroidism and ophthalmopathy. A single record per CDR3 protein comes from TCRdb applying MiXCR to the multiplex PCR reads. The table shows hundreds of thousands of distinct CDR3 sequences, with about a sixth occurring only once. Sequenced material: blood. These receptors came from a woman younger than 35 with Graves' ophthalmopathy. Each CDR3 is given with its conserved first and last residue. The D gene is left open where the match is weak. A clone size is listed for some rows: how often the clone was seen (once, few, many), or a class if it is expanded.

abundance	v_gene	d_gene	j_gene	CDR3aa	CDR3nt
many	TRBV27	NA	TRBJ1-5	CASSLAGRNQPQHF	TGTGCCAGCAGTTTAGCAGGTCGCAATCAGCCCCAGCATTTT
NA	TRBV5-4	TRBD1	TRBJ2-2	CASSQGQGHTGELFF	TGTGCCAGCAGCCAGGGACAGGGGCACACCGGGGAGCTGTTTTTT
many	TRBV11-2	TRBD1	TRBJ1-1	CASSMSTGVNTEAFF	TGTGCCAGCAGTATGTCGACAGGGGTGAACACTGAAGCTTTCTTT
many	TRBV18	NA	TRBJ1-2	CASSREENYGYTF	TGTGCCAGCTCACGTGAGGAGAACTATGGCTACACCTTC
few	TRBV28	NA	TRBJ2-7	CASSLDTHEQYF	TGTGCCAGCAGTTTGGACACCCACGAGCAGTACTTC
many	TRBV2	TRBD1	TRBJ2-2	CASREGTDSRELFF	TGTGCCAGCAGAGAAGGGACAGACTCCCGGGAGCTGTTTTTT
many	TRBV28	TRBD1	TRBJ1-2	CASSSRDRGFNYGYTF	TGTGCCAGCAGTTCCCGGGACAGGGGATTTAACTATGGCTACACCTTC
many	TRBV3-1	TRBD2	TRBJ2-3	CASSQLLAATVTDTQYF	TGTGCCAGCAGCCAATTGCTAGCGGCAACCGTCACAGATACGCAGTATTTT
few	TRBV5-1	TRBD2	TRBJ2-2	CASSLMTSGAANTGELFF	TGCGCCAGCAGCCTTATGACTAGCGGGGCAGCGAACACCGGGGAGCTGTTTTTT
many	TRBV6-1	NA	TRBJ1-1	CASSEAGANTEAFF	TGTGCCAGCAGTGAAGCGGGGGCGAACACTGAAGCTTTCTTT
many	TRBV13	TRBD1	TRBJ2-3	CASSSPDREVLDTQYF	TGTGCCAGCAGCTCCCCCGACAGGGAAGTTTTAGATACGCAGTATTTT
NA	TRBV5-6	NA	TRBJ2-2	CASSSDLDSSGELFF	TGTGCCAGCAGCTCGGATCTGGACTCCTCCGGGGAGCTGTTTTTT
NA	TRBV4-2	NA	TRBJ2-2	CAARLENTGELFF	TGTGCCGCGAGACTAGAGAACACCGGGGAGCTGTTTTTT
many	TRBV3-1	NA	TRBJ1-1	CASSQGAALNTEAFF	TGTGCCAGCAGCCAAGGTGCAGCTCTGAACACTGAAGCTTTCTTT
NA	TRBV2	NA	TRBJ2-7	CASSEFGVRSYEQYF	TGTGCCAGCAGTGAATTTGGGGTTCGGTCCTACGAGCAGTACTTC
many	TRBV7-9	NA	TRBJ2-5	CASSLAPRIGETQYF	TGTGCCAGCAGCTTAGCTCCCAGGATCGGAGAGACCCAGTACTTC
once	TRBV29-1	NA	TRBJ2-2	CSVEEPANTGELFF	TGCAGCGTTGAAGAACCAGCGAACACCGGGGAGCTGTTTTTT
many	TRBV28	NA	TRBJ1-5	CASSSPPLKPPSGQPQHF	TGTGCCAGCAGCTCCCCGCCCCTTAAGCCCCCCTCAGGGCAGCCCCAGCATTTT
many	TRBV5-4	NA	TRBJ2-5	CASSPSAQETQYF	TGTGCCAGCAGCCCGAGCGCGCAAGAGACCCAGTACTTC
NA	TRBV6-1	NA	TRBJ1-5	CASSIPGSSNQPQHF	TGTGCCAGCAGTATCCCAGGGAGTAGCAATCAGCCCCAGCATTTT
NA	TRBV3-1	NA	TRBJ2-4	CASSQDHPGLAKNIQYF	TGTGCCAGCAGCCAAGATCACCCAGGGCTAGCCAAAAACATTCAGTACTTC
NA	TRBV20-1	NA	TRBJ1-6	CSARDQGVMNNSPLHF	TGCAGTGCTAGAGATCAAGGGGTTATGAATAATTCACCCCTCCACTTT
NA	TRBV7-6	NA	TRBJ2-7	CASSLAADGAAENWYEQYF	TGTGCCAGCAGCTTAGCAGCGGACGGAGCAGCGGAGAATTGGTACGAGCAGTACTTC
many	TRBV2	NA	TRBJ1-4	CASSRTAVTNEKLFF	TGTGCCAGCAGTCGGACGGCCGTGACTAATGAAAAACTGTTTTTT